A single sample gave rise to the 9 T cell receptor beta chains below, sequenced in a study of blood T cell repertoires in COVID-19. Repertoires were generated with immunoSEQ multiplex PCR, while TCRdb's copy carries only in-frame clones and drops some. Of about 240,000 clones listed, roughly 91% are singletons. The specimen was PBMCs or T cells enriched from blood (not recorded which). The receptors shown here come from a woman aged 25 to 39 who had recovered from COVID-19.

Note on this clone: In the same sample, other DNA sequences code for this CDR3. The chain recombines TRBV30 with TRBJ1-2, with TRBD1 matching 7 bases. This CDR3 spans 13 amino acids. The V and J ends lost 2 bases and 3 bases, in that order; junction bases with no gene match: 3. Germline values: CDR1 GTSNPN, CDR2 SVGIG (reference sequence). The CDR3 here is CAWSNRGDYGYTF. CDR3 nucleotide sequence: TGTGCCTGGAGTAACAGGGGAGACTATGGCTACACCTTC. The entire variable domain, with the rest obtained from reference TRBV30 and TRBJ1-2, is as follows: SQTIHQWPATLVQPVGSPLSLECTVEGTSNPNLYWYRQAAGRGLQLLFYSVGIGQISSEVPQNLSASRPQDRQFILSSKKLLLSDSGFYLCAWSNRGDYGYTFGSGTRLTVV.

This chain joins TRBV5-4 and TRBJ2-1; 13 nucleotides agree with TRBD2. The CDR3 sequence is 17 residues long. Germline CDR1 and CDR2: SGHNT and YYREEE (reference sequence). After removal of 4 bases from V and 7 bases from J, the junction contained 11 bases not matched to a gene. The CDR3: CASSLSLGLAGPNEQFF. The CDR3 nucleotides read TGTGCCAGCAGCCTCTCTTTGGGACTAGCGGGGCCTAATGAGCAGTTCTTC. The whole variable domain, remainder taken from reference TRBV5-4 and TRBJ2-1, is ETGVTQSPTHLIKTRGQQVTLRCSSQSGHNTVSWYQQALGQGPQFIFQYYREEENGRGNFPPRFSGLQFPNYSSELNVNALELDDSALYLCASSLSLGLAGPNEQFFGPGTRLTVL.

The chain couples TRBV6-5 to TRBJ1-1; 9 bases are shared with TRBD1. Germline CDR1 and CDR2: MNHEY and SVGAGI. Trimming removed 0 bases from V and 10 bases from J; junction bases left unmatched: 3. This CDR3 has 13 amino acids. The CDR3 region is CASSYSWTGAAFF. CDR3 in DNA: TGTGCCAGCAGTTACTCCTGGACAGGGGCAGCTTTCTTT.

J is TRBJ1-6 and V is TRBV28; D is unresolved. V lost 2 bases and J 6 bases, leaving 5 bases between the germline ends. This CDR3 has 13 amino acids. CDR1 and CDR2 (germline): MDHEN, SYDVKM. The CDR3 DNA sequence: TGTGCCAGCAGTTTAATCGGTAATTCACCCCTCCACTTT. This encodes CASSLIGNSPLHF.

The chain combines TRBV4-1 with TRBJ2-2, with 11 bases fitting TRBD2. This CDR3 contains 17 residues. Germline assignment: CDR1 MGHRA and CDR2 YSYEKL. With V trimmed by 3 bases and J by 3 bases, 6 bases remained unmatched. The CDR3 DNA is TGCGCCAGCAGCCATGTACTAGCGGGAGTTCACACCGGGGAGCTGTTTTTT. Translated: CASSHVLAGVHTGELFF.

The table lists this clone with a count of one. The chain recombines TRBV2 with TRBJ2-1; TRBD1 matches at 8 bases. This CDR3 has 14 amino acids. Trimming at V came to 0 bases and at J to 5 bases, leaving 0 bases not matched to a gene. The V gene's germline CDR1 is SNHLY and CDR2 FYNNEI. CDR3 sequence (DNA): TGTGCCAGCAGTGAAGCACAGGGGGACAATGAGCAGTTCTTC. This codes for CASSEAQGDNEQFF.

The rearrangement links TRBV10-2 to TRBJ1-1; D is perhaps TRBD1 (6 bases). The CDR3 sequence is 13 residues long. The V gene lost 8 bases and the J gene lost 1 base, with 11 bases spanning the gap. The germline V gene encodes CDR1 WSHSY and CDR2 SAAADI. Here the CDR3 reads CASGGGRNTEAFF. The DNA of the CDR3 is TGCGCCAGCGGGGGCGGGAGGAACACTGAAGCTTTCTTT.

The V and J genes are TRBV20-1 and TRBJ1-5, with TRBD1 identical over 7 bases. The CDR3 has 14 residues. The junction had 5 bases not matched to a gene; V was cut back by 3 bases and J by 3 bases. Germline V gene lookup returns CDR1 DFQATT and CDR2 SNEGSKA (reference sequence). CDR3: CSASSQGVNQPQHF. The CDR3 coding sequence is TGCAGTGCTAGTAGCCAGGGGGTCAATCAGCCCCAGCATTTT.

The chain links TRBV6-5 to TRBJ1-6; 9 nucleotides align to TRBD1. V shed 1 base, J shed 7 bases, and the junction held 2 bases outside the gene matches. The CDR3 contains 15 residues. CDR1 and CDR2 from the germline V gene are MNHEY and SVGAGI. The CDR3 region is CASSYLGQGNSPLHF. The CDR3 region has the DNA TGTGCCAGCAGTTACTTGGGACAGGGCAATTCACCCCTCCACTTT.